This T cell receptor (beta chain) comes out of a study of beta chain features in type 1 diabetes. Since all of the isolated RNA was reverse transcribed, expressed TCRB transcripts were what got sequenced. Method: immunoSEQ multiplex PCR; TCRdb's copy keeps in-frame clones and lacks some. In the table there are about 450,000 clones, more than 9.5% of which are singletons. Sample: naive CD4+ T cells from blood. The clonotype comes from a woman between 18 and 29 years old in good health.

The CDR3 DNA sequence: TGTGCCTGGAGTCGGGGTAGCAGCACTGAAGCTTTCTTT. Protein: CAWSRGSSTEAFF. This chain uses TRBV30 with TRBJ1-1; D not certain. The germline V and J ends were trimmed by 2 bases and 4 bases, with 11 bases remaining between them. Germline assignment: CDR1 GTSNPN and CDR2 SVGIG (reference sequence). The CDR3 sequence is 13 residues long. The full variable domain, in which reference TRBV30 and TRBJ1-1 provide the parts outside the CDR3, is SQTIHQWPATLVQPVGSPLSLECTVEGTSNPNLYWYRQAAGRGLQLLFYSVGIGQISSEVPQNLSASRPQDRQFILSSKKLLLSDSGFYLCAWSRGSSTEAFFGQGTRLTVV.